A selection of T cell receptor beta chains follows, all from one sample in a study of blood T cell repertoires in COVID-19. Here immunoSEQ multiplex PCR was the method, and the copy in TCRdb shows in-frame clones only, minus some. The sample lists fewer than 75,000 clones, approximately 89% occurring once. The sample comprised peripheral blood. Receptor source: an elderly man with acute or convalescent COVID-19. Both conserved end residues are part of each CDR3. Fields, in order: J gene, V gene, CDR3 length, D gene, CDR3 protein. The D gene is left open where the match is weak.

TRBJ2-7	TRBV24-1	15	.	CATSDFIRGRYEQYF
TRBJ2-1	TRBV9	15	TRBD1	CASSQGQGGYNEQFF
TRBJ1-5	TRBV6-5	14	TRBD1	CASAGTVDNQPQHF
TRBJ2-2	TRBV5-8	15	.	CASLGGLYPTGELFF
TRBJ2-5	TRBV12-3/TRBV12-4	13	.	CASSTTLTGTQYF
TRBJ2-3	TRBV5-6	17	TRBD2	CASRSPISGGNTDTQYF
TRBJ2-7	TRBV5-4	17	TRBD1	CASSPGGRTGETYEQYF
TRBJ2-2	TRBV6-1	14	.	CASSEAIRTGELFF
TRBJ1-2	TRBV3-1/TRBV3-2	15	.	CASSHDGGGVSGYTF
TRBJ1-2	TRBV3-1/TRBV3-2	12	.	CASNQGHHGYTF
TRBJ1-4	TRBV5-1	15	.	CASSLAGGTNEKLFF
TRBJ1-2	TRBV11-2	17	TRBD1	CASSLDRSAGGNYGYTF
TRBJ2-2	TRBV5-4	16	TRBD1	CASSLGQGDQAGELFF
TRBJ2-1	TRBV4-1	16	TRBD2	CASSQDSAGAYNEQFF
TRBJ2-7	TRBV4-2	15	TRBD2	CASSQDRREPYEQYF
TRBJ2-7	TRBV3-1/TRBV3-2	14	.	CASSQEGLSDEQYF
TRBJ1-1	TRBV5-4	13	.	CASSLIQNTEAFF
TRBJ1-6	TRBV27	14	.	CAILINFYNSPLHF
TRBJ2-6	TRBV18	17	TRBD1	CASSPRTGGSGANVLTF
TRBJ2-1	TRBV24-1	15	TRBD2	CATSLGLAGDNEQFF